This T cell receptor beta chain was sequenced for a study of human T cells and chemical hapten exposure. Time point indicated: pre-sensitization, week 0. This sample's treatment: therapeutic diphenylcyclopropenone sensitization with weekly scalp DPC. One entry per CDR3 protein, called by TCRdb with MiXCR from the RACE reads. The table shows almost 40,000 distinct CDR3 sequences, with 7.5% to 9% occurring only once. This CDR3 has 14 amino acids. V shed 5 bases and J 6 bases; nucleotides not matched to a gene: 7. Looked up from germline, CDR1 is SGHTA and CDR2 is FQGNSA. Many counts were recorded for this clonotype.

The rearrangement uses TRBV7-2 and TRBJ2-1, with 7 bases matching TRBD2. This specimen consisted of whole blood, obtained in connection with sensitization to the hapten diphenylcyclopropenone (DPC). The TCR comes from a woman between 45 and 60 years old with alopecia areata. Some clones in this sample may be carry-over from other donors' samples. The DNA for the CDR3 is TGTGCCAGCAGCCGTAAGGGAGGGCCCAATGAGCAGTTCTTC. Translated: CASSRKGGPNEQFF.